These T cell receptor beta chains were read from a single sample in a study of shared clonotypes between healthy human individuals. The protocol was immunoSEQ multiplex PCR, while the TCRdb copy is restricted to in-frame clones and leaves out a portion. The profile shows about 2.2 million clones, just over 90% of them singletons. Material for sequencing was naive CD8+ T cells from PBMCs. Receptors originate from a young man in good health. Some clones in this sample may be carry-over from other donors' samples. Each CDR3 is given with its conserved first and last residue. The order of the fields is CDR3 DNA, CDR3 protein, D gene, clone size, J gene, V gene. A D gene is named only where the DNA matches it firmly. Not every row has a clone size; where given, it reads once, few, many or a size class.

CDR3nt: TGCAGCGTTTGGGGCTTGGACAACGAAGCGGGAGTGGCCTCCGATACGCAGTATTTT
CDR3aa: CSVWGLDNEAGVASDTQYF
d_gene: TRBD2
abundance: -
j_gene: TRBJ2-3
v_gene: TRBV29-1

CDR3nt: TGTGCCAGCAGCCCTGGGGGACTAGCGGGAGGGTACAATGAGCAGTTCTTC
CDR3aa: CASSPGGLAGGYNEQFF
d_gene: TRBD2
abundance: once
j_gene: TRBJ2-1
v_gene: TRBV4-2

CDR3nt: TGTGCCAGCAGCTTGGGGGAAGTCCCCTACGAGCAGTACTTC
CDR3aa: CASSLGEVPYEQYF
d_gene: -
abundance: -
j_gene: TRBJ2-7
v_gene: TRBV5-4

CDR3nt: TGTGCCAGCAGTTTTTCAGGGTTCGGGGCCAACGTCCTGACTTTC
CDR3aa: CASSFSGFGANVLTF
d_gene: -
abundance: -
j_gene: TRBJ2-6
v_gene: TRBV27

CDR3nt: TGTGCCAGCAGCTTGGGACAGGGATGGGAGCAGTACTTC
CDR3aa: CASSLGQGWEQYF
d_gene: TRBD1
abundance: -
j_gene: TRBJ2-7
v_gene: TRBV7-2

CDR3nt: TGTGCCAGCAGCTGGAGACAAAACACTGAAGCTTTCTTT
CDR3aa: CASSWRQNTEAFF
d_gene: -
abundance: -
j_gene: TRBJ1-1
v_gene: TRBV11-3

CDR3nt: TGCGCCAGCGGGCAAGGGAAGGGATCAGATACGCAGTATTTT
CDR3aa: CASGQGKGSDTQYF
d_gene: -
abundance: once
j_gene: TRBJ2-3
v_gene: TRBV10-1

CDR3nt: TGTGCCAGCAGCTTATTAGGGGGCGCTTTAGCAACTAATGAAAAACTGTTTTTT
CDR3aa: CASSLLGGALATNEKLFF
d_gene: TRBD1
abundance: -
j_gene: TRBJ1-4
v_gene: TRBV7-8

CDR3nt: TGTGCCAGCAGGCCACGTATAGGGACAGCCCTAGGAAACACCATATATTTT
CDR3aa: CASRPRIGTALGNTIYF
d_gene: TRBD1
abundance: -
j_gene: TRBJ1-3
v_gene: TRBV7-9

CDR3nt: TGTGCCAGAAGCTTGGAACATCCAAACCAGTGGCGGGAGACCCAGTACTTC
CDR3aa: CARSLEHPNQWRETQYF
d_gene: -
abundance: -
j_gene: TRBJ2-5
v_gene: TRBV5-3

CDR3nt: TGTGCCTTTCTTCTGGCCGGGGAGCTGTTTTTT
CDR3aa: CAFLLAGELFF
d_gene: -
abundance: -
j_gene: TRBJ2-2
v_gene: TRBV30

CDR3nt: TGTGCCAGCAGTTTGACGACAGGGTCACTTGGCTACACCTTC
CDR3aa: CASSLTTGSLGYTF
d_gene: TRBD1
abundance: once
j_gene: TRBJ1-2
v_gene: TRBV27

CDR3nt: TGTGCCAGCAGCCCTCTCGCGGGAGGGCCTTACGAGCAGTACTTC
CDR3aa: CASSPLAGGPYEQYF
d_gene: TRBD2
abundance: -
j_gene: TRBJ2-7
v_gene: TRBV27

CDR3nt: TGTGCCAGCAGTTACTTAAACTCGGGGTATGGCTACACCTTC
CDR3aa: CASSYLNSGYGYTF
d_gene: -
abundance: -
j_gene: TRBJ1-2
v_gene: TRBV6-6

CDR3nt: TGCGCCAGCAGCTTGGAGGGAAACAGGCCGAAGCTGATTTATGGCTACACCTTC
CDR3aa: CASSLEGNRPKLIYGYTF
d_gene: -
abundance: -
j_gene: TRBJ1-2
v_gene: TRBV5-1

CDR3nt: TGTGCCAGCAGTTACACCCCGGACAGGGCGAACTATGGCTACACCTTC
CDR3aa: CASSYTPDRANYGYTF
d_gene: TRBD1
abundance: -
j_gene: TRBJ1-2
v_gene: TRBV6-5

CDR3nt: TGTGCCTGGAGTGTATTTAGGGGGCTTACCCCAGATACGCAGTATTTT
CDR3aa: CAWSVFRGLTPDTQYF
d_gene: TRBD1
abundance: -
j_gene: TRBJ2-3
v_gene: TRBV30

CDR3nt: TGTGCCAGCGGAGCGGGCAGCTCCTACAATGAGCAGTTCTTC
CDR3aa: CASGAGSSYNEQFF
d_gene: -
abundance: -
j_gene: TRBJ2-1
v_gene: TRBV28

CDR3nt: TGCAGCGTAACAGGGATGACAACTAATGAAAAACTGTTTTTT
CDR3aa: CSVTGMTTNEKLFF
d_gene: -
abundance: -
j_gene: TRBJ1-4
v_gene: TRBV29-1

CDR3nt: TGTGCCAGCAGTTTTTCAGGCTACGAGCAGTACTTC
CDR3aa: CASSFSGYEQYF
d_gene: -
abundance: -
j_gene: TRBJ2-7
v_gene: TRBV28

CDR3nt: TGCAGCGTTGAGACTAGCGGGTCCTACGAGCAGTACTTC
CDR3aa: CSVETSGSYEQYF
d_gene: TRBD2
abundance: -
j_gene: TRBJ2-7
v_gene: TRBV29-1

CDR3nt: TGTGCCAGCAGTGAAAACAGGCGATTGAATGAGCAGTTCTTC
CDR3aa: CASSENRRLNEQFF
d_gene: -
abundance: -
j_gene: TRBJ2-1
v_gene: TRBV6-1

CDR3nt: TGTGCCAGCAGTTTACCAGGGGGAGAGACCCAGTACTTC
CDR3aa: CASSLPGGETQYF
d_gene: TRBD1
abundance: -
j_gene: TRBJ2-5
v_gene: TRBV27

CDR3nt: TGTGCCAGCAGTTTTGGGTTTCCCAACGAGCAGTACTTC
CDR3aa: CASSFGFPNEQYF
d_gene: -
abundance: once
j_gene: TRBJ2-7
v_gene: TRBV27

CDR3nt: TGTGCCATCAGTGACGGTAGGGGCGCTGGGGAGACCCAGTACTTC
CDR3aa: CAISDGRGAGETQYF
d_gene: -
abundance: -
j_gene: TRBJ2-5
v_gene: TRBV10-3

CDR3nt: TGTGCCAGCAGCTTGGGTGAGCAGTTCTTC
CDR3aa: CASSLGEQFF
d_gene: -
abundance: -
j_gene: TRBJ2-1
v_gene: TRBV7-2

CDR3nt: TGCGCCAGCAGCCAAGATGGAGAGGGGGCCTACAATGAGCAGTTCTTC
CDR3aa: CASSQDGEGAYNEQFF
d_gene: -
abundance: -
j_gene: TRBJ2-1
v_gene: TRBV4-3

CDR3nt: TGCGCCAGCAGCCTTCGGGGGGGGACCACAGATACGCAGTATTTT
CDR3aa: CASSLRGGTTDTQYF
d_gene: TRBD2
abundance: once
j_gene: TRBJ2-3
v_gene: TRBV5-1

CDR3nt: TGTGCTAGTGGGCATGGGGATCTCACCGGGGAGCTGTTTTTT
CDR3aa: CASGHGDLTGELFF
d_gene: -
abundance: -
j_gene: TRBJ2-2
v_gene: TRBV12-5

CDR3nt: TGCGCCAGCCTACCCCTTCCGCAGACTAATGAAAAACTGTTTTTT
CDR3aa: CASLPLPQTNEKLFF
d_gene: -
abundance: -
j_gene: TRBJ1-4
v_gene: TRBV4-1

CDR3nt: TGTGCCAGCAGCTCCTCCGATGAGCAGTTCTTC
CDR3aa: CASSSSDEQFF
d_gene: -
abundance: -
j_gene: TRBJ2-1
v_gene: TRBV7-3

CDR3nt: TGTGCCAGCAGCAAAAAAATTATAACGGAAGCTTTCTTT
CDR3aa: CASSKKIITEAFF
d_gene: -
abundance: -
j_gene: TRBJ1-1
v_gene: TRBV28

CDR3nt: TGTGCCAGCAGCCAAACAGATACGCAGTATTTT
CDR3aa: CASSQTDTQYF
d_gene: -
abundance: -
j_gene: TRBJ2-3
v_gene: TRBV7-9

CDR3nt: TGTGCCAGCAGCTCCTCCGGGACAGGGCTTTGGCATGAGCAGTTCTTC
CDR3aa: CASSSSGTGLWHEQFF
d_gene: TRBD1
abundance: -
j_gene: TRBJ2-1
v_gene: TRBV5-8

CDR3nt: TGTGCCAGCAGCCCCCTCCCGCCTAGCGGGGAAAGGAATGAGCAGTTCTTC
CDR3aa: CASSPLPPSGERNEQFF
d_gene: TRBD2
abundance: -
j_gene: TRBJ2-1
v_gene: TRBV28

CDR3nt: TGTGCCAGCAGGAGACTAGCGGGTTACTCCTACAATGAGCAGTTCTTC
CDR3aa: CASRRLAGYSYNEQFF
d_gene: TRBD2
abundance: -
j_gene: TRBJ2-1
v_gene: TRBV2

CDR3nt: TGTGCCAGTAGTAGGGATGCCGGGGAGCTGTTTTTT
CDR3aa: CASSRDAGELFF
d_gene: -
abundance: -
j_gene: TRBJ2-2
v_gene: TRBV19

CDR3nt: TGCAGCGTTGCCGGGACAGACACCGGGGAGCTGTTTTTT
CDR3aa: CSVAGTDTGELFF
d_gene: TRBD1
abundance: -
j_gene: TRBJ2-2
v_gene: TRBV29-1

CDR3nt: TGTGCCAGCAGTTCCCGGACTAGCGGGAGACCCTACGAGCAGTACTTC
CDR3aa: CASSSRTSGRPYEQYF
d_gene: TRBD2
abundance: -
j_gene: TRBJ2-7
v_gene: TRBV28

CDR3nt: TGTGCCAGCAGCCTCAACTCTCTGGACACCGGGGAGCTGTTTTTT
CDR3aa: CASSLNSLDTGELFF
d_gene: -
abundance: -
j_gene: TRBJ2-2
v_gene: TRBV28

CDR3nt: TGTGCCAGCAGCGTAGCCCCCGGAACCTACGAGCAGTACTTC
CDR3aa: CASSVAPGTYEQYF
d_gene: -
abundance: -
j_gene: TRBJ2-7
v_gene: TRBV9

CDR3nt: TGTGCCAGCAGTTTACTAGCGGGGCCTCTGGAGCTGTTTTTT
CDR3aa: CASSLLAGPLELFF
d_gene: TRBD2
abundance: -
j_gene: TRBJ2-2
v_gene: TRBV27

CDR3nt: TGTGCCAGCAGTCCCGGGACAGGGTACAACATTCAGTACTTC
CDR3aa: CASSPGTGYNIQYF
d_gene: TRBD1
abundance: -
j_gene: TRBJ2-4
v_gene: TRBV2

CDR3nt: TGTGCCAGCAGCTTGGCAGATAACACTGAAGCTTTCTTT
CDR3aa: CASSLADNTEAFF
d_gene: -
abundance: -
j_gene: TRBJ1-1
v_gene: TRBV13

CDR3nt: TGTGCCAGCAGTTTCGTCCCCTCAGGGGGAACCGGGGAGCTGTTTTTT
CDR3aa: CASSFVPSGGTGELFF
d_gene: TRBD1
abundance: -
j_gene: TRBJ2-2
v_gene: TRBV27

CDR3nt: TGTGCCAGCAGCGTAGGGATCAATCAGCCCCAGCATTTT
CDR3aa: CASSVGINQPQHF
d_gene: -
abundance: -
j_gene: TRBJ1-5
v_gene: TRBV9

CDR3nt: TGTGCCAGCAGTCCTCAGGAGGGCTCCTACAATGAGCAGTTCTTC
CDR3aa: CASSPQEGSYNEQFF
d_gene: -
abundance: -
j_gene: TRBJ2-1
v_gene: TRBV27

CDR3nt: TGTGCCACCACCCCAGGGCGGGAGACCCAGTACTTC
CDR3aa: CATTPGRETQYF
d_gene: -
abundance: -
j_gene: TRBJ2-5
v_gene: TRBV15

CDR3nt: TGTGCCAGCAGCCCCCGGGAGGATCCTAACGTCCTGACTTTC
CDR3aa: CASSPREDPNVLTF
d_gene: TRBD2
abundance: -
j_gene: TRBJ2-6
v_gene: TRBV7-9

CDR3nt: TGTGCCAGCAGCTTTGGAGGACAGGGATTCAAGCAGTACTTC
CDR3aa: CASSFGGQGFKQYF
d_gene: TRBD1
abundance: -
j_gene: TRBJ2-7
v_gene: TRBV5-6

CDR3nt: TGTGCCAGCAGCTATATTGGGACAGGGAGCTATGGCTACACCTTC
CDR3aa: CASSYIGTGSYGYTF
d_gene: TRBD1
abundance: -
j_gene: TRBJ1-2
v_gene: TRBV7-9

CDR3nt: TGTGCCAGCAGCTTCGGAAAAAACCCTAATCAGCCCCAGCATTTT
CDR3aa: CASSFGKNPNQPQHF
d_gene: -
abundance: -
j_gene: TRBJ1-5
v_gene: TRBV5-6

CDR3nt: TGTGCCAGCAGCGTCGGACAGGGGTTGGGGGAGCAGTTCTTC
CDR3aa: CASSVGQGLGEQFF
d_gene: TRBD1
abundance: -
j_gene: TRBJ2-1
v_gene: TRBV7-9

CDR3nt: TGCGCCAGCAGCCAAGATCGTGAGTCCCAGCGGAGCGGGACACGGAATGAGCAGTTCTTC
CDR3aa: CASSQDRESQRSGTRNEQFF
d_gene: -
abundance: once
j_gene: TRBJ2-1
v_gene: TRBV4-3